The clone carrying this T cell receptor (beta chain) has just a few counts. What it recognizes is unknown. Sequenced material consisted of expressed TCRB transcripts (all of the isolated RNA was reverse transcribed). Approximately 3.4 million reads, on average, came from each naive, central memory and regulatory T cell sample. TCRdb keeps only in-frame clones here, not all; method: immunoSEQ multiplex PCR. This repertoire shows around 250,000 clones, approximately 15% found once; its top ten account for over 0.015%. The data stem from a study of beta chain features in type 1 diabetes. Study results and limitations: Moderately but significantly shorter TCRB CDR3s were found in Type 1 diabetes patients in all four CD4+ subsets. The cDNA sequencing approach could over-represent high-TCR-expressing cells. For patients, the naive, central memory and Treg TCRB repertoires appeared more alike than for healthy donors.

Germline CDR1 KGHSH, CDR2 LQKENI. This CDR3 is 12 amino acids long. Trimming stripped 0 bases from V and 10 bases from J, with 7 bases between. The rearrangement uses TRBV18 and TRBJ2-1, with D uncertain. The sequenced sample was naive CD4+ T cells from blood. The source is a man under 40 with type 1 diabetes. CDR3 loop: CASSPPREEQFF. The CDR3 region has the DNA TGTGCCAGCTCACCACCGCGCGAGGAGCAGTTCTTC.